This T cell receptor beta chain stems from a study of Ad26.COV2.S vaccination and SARS-CoV-2 variants. Findings and caveats of the study: It was vaccine recipients, not placebo recipients, who had the higher spike-specific TCR breadth.

The protocol was immunoSEQ multiplex PCR, while the TCRdb copy is restricted to in-frame clones and leaves out a portion. The sample includes about 400,000 clones, approximately 91% of them seen just once. Turning to this clone: The antigen remains unidentified. Other DNA sequences in the same sample also yield this CDR3.

Documented treatment: over 15 received Ad26.COV2.S at low or high dose, single or two shots; a few received placebo; per-sample allocation not given. Sampling took place 63 days after the first vaccine or placebo injection. The origin of this receptor is a person aged 18-65 years who received the Ad26.COV2.S COVID-19 vaccine or a placebo. The source was peripheral blood, collected in a trial of Ad26.COV2.S vaccine versus placebo.

CDR3 sequence (DNA): TGTGCCAGCAGTTTCCGGGGGCGGGAGACCCAGTACTTC. Translation gives CASSFRGRETQYF. The chain carries TRBV27 and TRBJ2-5; TRBD1 or TRBD2 may be the D gene (6 bases each). Germline loops: CDR1 MNHEY, CDR2 SMNVEV (reference sequence). V gave up 3 bases and J gave up 5 bases, with 10 bases separating them. The CDR3 covers 13 residues.